The 6 T cell receptor beta chains below come from one sample, sequenced in a study of cytomegalovirus exposure and HLA in healthy donors. Vbeta (60) and Jbeta (13) primers were used in the PCR. TCRdb keeps only in-frame clones here, not all; method: immunoSEQ multiplex PCR. The sample records fewer than 150,000 clones, 75% to 90% being singletons. Specimen: PBMCs. The receptors were gathered from a middle-aged man in good health and CMV-seronegative.

The chain joins TRBV2 to TRBJ1-5; 9 nucleotides line up with TRBD1. CDR1 is SNHLY, CDR2 FYNNEI, per germline. The trim removed 4 bases at V and 7 bases at J, leaving 8 bases unmatched. This CDR3 has 15 residues. This CDR3 reads CASSGGQGLLQPQHF. Written as DNA, the CDR3 is TGTGCCAGCAGTGGGGGACAGGGCTTATTACAGCCCCAGCATTTT.

The V gene is TRBV5-1, the J gene TRBJ2-7; no clear D. The germline V gene encodes CDR1 SGHRS and CDR2 YFSETQ. Deletions cut 0 bases from V and 2 bases from J, with 9 bases between. The CDR3 is 14 amino acids. CDR3 region: CASSLAGSAYEQYF. DNA of the CDR3: TGCGCCAGCAGCTTGGCCGGGTCAGCCTACGAGCAGTACTTC.

This clone appeared once. CDR3 bases: TGTGCCTCAAGGGGAGGGGCCGGTGAAAAACTGTTTTTT. It codes for CASRGGAGEKLFF. The chain uses TRBV30 and TRBJ1-4; TRBD1 might be the D (5 bases). The length of the CDR3 is 13 residues. The germline gives CDR1 GTSNPN, CDR2 SVGIG (reference sequence). Trimming took off 7 bases at V and 7 bases at J, with 16 bases between the two ends.

About this clone itself: Given the absence of the conserved phenylalanine or tryptophan at the CDR3 end, a read error is likely. No DNA is shown, since the ends of the CDR3 on it are uncertain; the CDR3 is the one TCRdb lists. The CDR3 loop is CASRGGPTWAKHV. The V and J genes are TRBV6-4 and TRBJ1-5. Inclusive of both ends, the CDR3 amounts to 13 amino acids. The germline CDR1 and CDR2 sequences are MRHNA and SNTAGT.

V and J are TRBV5-1 and TRBJ2-5; the D is unclear. V gave up 5 bases and J gave up 3 bases, with 5 bases separating them. The CDR3 is 11 residues long. Germline values: CDR1 SGHRS, CDR2 YFSETQ. The chain's CDR3 is CASRAEETQYF. Written as DNA, the CDR3 is TGCGCCAGCAGGGCAGAAGAGACCCAGTACTTC.

The rearrangement links TRBV7-9 to TRBJ2-1; the match to TRBD1 covers 9 bases. The CDR3 has 16 residues. V gave up 4 bases and J gave up 7 bases; unmatched junction bases: 11. The V gene's germline CDR1 is SEHNR and CDR2 FQNEAQ (reference sequence). The CDR3 coding sequence is TGTGCCAGCAGCTCGGGACAGGGTCTCGCGGGGAATGAGCAGTTCTTC. Protein product: CASSSGQGLAGNEQFF.